This T cell receptor beta chain is drawn from a study of T-cell reconstitution after alpha-beta-depleted transplantation in children. Study findings and constraints: Reportedly, alpha-beta T cells present about two months post-transplant originated from several hundred expanded clones of graft origin.

Using unique molecular identifiers, the investigators prepared the TCRbeta library. TCRdb re-derived calls from the PCR reads in MiXCR, one entry per CDR3 protein. The sample holds over 100,000 distinct CDR3 sequences, approximately 10% seen once. The V gene end was trimmed by 2 bases and the J gene end by 0 bases; junction bases not matched to a gene: 2. The CDR3 has 16 amino acids. Germline values: CDR1 KGHDR, CDR2 SFDVKD. This clonotype was observed many times. Its matching antigen is unknown. This receptor was taken from a boy aged 2 to 10 with acute lymphoblastic leukemia, due to receive a stem cell transplant. The chain combines TRBV24-1 with TRBJ2-1; the match to TRBD1 covers 8 bases. This sample comprised PBMCs, obtained before TCRalphabeta/CD19-depleted stem cell transplant. This CDR3 reads CATSDSGQGSYNEQFF. CDR3 bases: TGTGCCACCAGTGATTCCGGACAGGGCTCCTACAATGAGCAGTTCTTC.